This is a list of T cell receptor beta chains from one sample in a study of shared clonotypes between healthy human individuals. The assay was immunoSEQ multiplex PCR, and TCRdb's table has in-frame clones only and misses some. The table includes around 1,900,000 clones, just under 95% detected once. The material sequenced was naive CD8+ T cells from PBMCs. Receptors originate from a young man in good health. Some clones in this sample may be carry-over from other donors' samples. The CDR3 runs from the conserved cysteine through the conserved F or W. A D gene is named only where the DNA matches it firmly. The listing skips clone size in some rows; elsewhere it reads once, few, many or a size class.

NA TRBJ2-1 TRBV7-2 NA TGTGCCAGCAGCTTAGTCGGCTACAATGAGCAGTTCTTC CASSLVGYNEQFF
NA TRBJ2-1 TRBV11-2 NA TGTGCCAGCAGTGGGCTAGCTGGGTTGGCGGATGAGCAGTTCTTC CASSGLAGLADEQFF
NA TRBJ1-1 TRBV10-3 TRBD1 TGTGCCATCAGAAGAATCACAGGGGAGACTGAAGCTTTCTTT CAIRRITGETEAFF
NA TRBJ2-7 TRBV28 NA TGTGCCAGCAGTCATCGGAGGGCTTTTGCTGAGCAGTACTTC CASSHRRAFAEQYF
NA TRBJ1-6 TRBV9 TRBD1 TGTGCCAGCAGTGGGGACAGGGTGAATTCACCCCTCCACTTT CASSGDRVNSPLHF
NA TRBJ2-7 TRBV10-3 NA TGTGCCATCAGTGAGTTGACAGGCTACGAGCAGTACTTC CAISELTGYEQYF
NA TRBJ2-7 TRBV7-9 NA TGTGCCAGCAGCCACCCGGGACCGGGCTACGAGCAGTACTTC CASSHPGPGYEQYF
once TRBJ2-1 TRBV28 TRBD2 TGTGCCAGCAGTCCTCTAGGACTAGCGGGAGGGTATACCTCCTACAATGAGCAGTTCTTC CASSPLGLAGGYTSYNEQFF
once TRBJ2-1 TRBV7-3 TRBD2 TGTGCCAGCAGCTTACTAGCGGGAGATTTCAATGAGCAGTTCTTC CASSLLAGDFNEQFF
NA TRBJ2-7 TRBV10-2 TRBD2 TGCGCCAGCAGTGAGGGACTAGCGGGAGGCCCCGACGAGCAGTACTTC CASSEGLAGGPDEQYF
NA TRBJ2-1 TRBV6-5 NA TGTGCCAGCACCGTGAGCGCGGGCTACAATGAGCAGTTCTTC CASTVSAGYNEQFF
NA TRBJ1-4 TRBV7-9 TRBD1 TGTGCCAGCAGCCGGGACAGACCTTCAGAAAAACTGTTTTTT CASSRDRPSEKLFF
NA TRBJ2-1 TRBV7-9 NA TGTGCCAGCGAAGCGGCCTACAATGAGCAGTTCTTC CASEAAYNEQFF
NA TRBJ1-1 TRBV6-1 NA TGTGCCAGCAGTGAAGGTCGGTCCGTGAACACTGAAGCTTTCTTT CASSEGRSVNTEAFF
NA TRBJ1-2 TRBV9 TRBD1 TGTGCCAGCAGCGTTCGGGACAGGGGCGGTGGCTACACCTTC CASSVRDRGGGYTF
NA TRBJ2-5 TRBV11-2 NA TGTGCCAGCAGCTCATATCCCGATTTAGGGGAGACCCAGTACTTC CASSSYPDLGETQYF
NA TRBJ2-7 TRBV5-1 TRBD2 TGCGCCAGCAGCCCACAGACTAGCGGGAGTCCTGAGCAGTACTTC CASSPQTSGSPEQYF
NA TRBJ2-2 TRBV9 TRBD2 TGTGCCAGCAGCGTCCCCTTAACTGGGGGGGAGGGCCCACAAAGCGGGGAGCTGTTTTTT CASSVPLTGGEGPQSGELFF
NA TRBJ2-7 TRBV5-6 TRBD2 TGTGCCAGCAGCTTTCAACTAGCGGGATACGAGCAGTACTTC CASSFQLAGYEQYF
NA TRBJ1-5 TRBV7-9 TRBD1 TGTGCCAGCAGCTTAGGGGACAGGGGCGATCAGCCCCAGCATTTT CASSLGDRGDQPQHF
NA TRBJ1-2 TRBV10-1 NA TGCGCCAGCAGTGGCCGGGACGGAAAATACACCTTC CASSGRDGKYTF
NA TRBJ2-3 TRBV5-6 TRBD2 TGTGCCAGCAGCCCTGGACTAGCGGGAGTGGATACGCAGTATTTT CASSPGLAGVDTQYF